The T cell receptor (beta chain) under discussion was sequenced for a study of response to subunit inactivated influenza vaccine. Notes on the study in general: That few new T cells are recruited by each seasonal influenza vaccination was the authors' suggestion.

This clonotype has just a few counts. Antigen specificity is unknown. The CDR3 sequence is 14 residues long. Trimming at V came to 5 bases and at J to 3 bases, leaving 4 bases not matched to a gene. TCRdb re-called the RT-PCR reads through MiXCR, storing one row per CDR3 protein. Here the sample spans fewer than 200,000 distinct CDR3 sequences, around 9.2% being singletons. The chain employs TRBV12-3 or TRBV12-4 and TRBJ2-5, with TRBD2 matching 9 bases. The source is a man aged 50 or older who received an inactivated influenza vaccine. This specimen consisted of non-naive T cells sorted from PBMCs, obtained on the day of vaccination. Written as DNA, the CDR3 is TGTGCCAGCAGTATTCCTAGCGGGAAAGAGACCCAGTACTTC. Encoded protein: CASSIPSGKETQYF.